This TCR beta chain came from a study of cytomegalovirus exposure and HLA in healthy donors. Germline V gene data show CDR1 as SGHDT and CDR2 as YYEEEE. The CDR3 loop spans 14 amino acids. V gave up 2 bases and J gave up 4 bases; unmatched junction bases: 3. 60 Vbeta and 13 Jbeta primers were used in PCR. The protocol was immunoSEQ multiplex PCR, while the TCRdb copy is restricted to in-frame clones and leaves out a portion. The table lists 150,000 to 200,000 clones, nearly 80% of them singletons, with over 11% in the top ten. Study-wide findings and caveats: Researchers counted around 180 TCR beta chains as cytomegalovirus-associated. A later analysis found that most CMV-associated TCR beta chains appeared HLA-restricted.

A remark on this clone: What it binds is unknown.

The sample was PBMCs. The origin of this receptor is a man aged 50 to 59 in good health and CMV-seropositive. The chain uses TRBV5-6 and TRBJ1-1, with TRBD1 matching 9 bases. The CDR3 region is CASSFGTGPTEAFF. As DNA, the CDR3 is TGTGCCAGCAGCTTCGGGACAGGGCCCACTGAAGCTTTCTTT.